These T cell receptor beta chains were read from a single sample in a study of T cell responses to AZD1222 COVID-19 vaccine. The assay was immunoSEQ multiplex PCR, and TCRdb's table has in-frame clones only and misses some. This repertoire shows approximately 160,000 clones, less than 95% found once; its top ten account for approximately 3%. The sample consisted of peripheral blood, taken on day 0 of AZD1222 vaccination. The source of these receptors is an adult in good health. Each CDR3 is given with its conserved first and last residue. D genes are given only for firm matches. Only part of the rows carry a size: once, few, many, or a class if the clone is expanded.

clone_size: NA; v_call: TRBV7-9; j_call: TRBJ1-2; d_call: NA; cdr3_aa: CASNPRGADYGYTF; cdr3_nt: TGTGCCAGTAACCCGCGGGGGGCTGATTATGGCTACACCTTC
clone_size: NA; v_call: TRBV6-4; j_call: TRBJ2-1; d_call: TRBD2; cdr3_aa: CASSVAGGAFAEQFF; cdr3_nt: TGTGCCAGCAGTGTTGCGGGGGGGGCCTTTGCTGAGCAGTTCTTC
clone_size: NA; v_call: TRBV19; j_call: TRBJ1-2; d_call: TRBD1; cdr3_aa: CASSMGQGVATYGYTF; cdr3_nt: TGTGCCAGTAGTATGGGACAGGGGGTTGCCACCTATGGCTACACCTTC
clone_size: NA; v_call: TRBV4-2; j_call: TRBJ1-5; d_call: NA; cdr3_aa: CASSESPGFFQPQHF; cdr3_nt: TGTGCCAGCAGCGAAAGCCCGGGGTTTTTTCAGCCCCAGCATTTT
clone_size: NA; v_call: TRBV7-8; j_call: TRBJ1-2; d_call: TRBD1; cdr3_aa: CASSYRQGANYGYTF; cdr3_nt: TGTGCCAGCAGTTATCGACAGGGAGCTAACTATGGCTACACCTTC
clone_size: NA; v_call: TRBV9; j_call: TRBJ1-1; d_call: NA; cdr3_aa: CASSVVPRGSTEAFF; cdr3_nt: TGTGCCAGCAGCGTAGTTCCCCGGGGGAGCACTGAAGCTTTCTTT
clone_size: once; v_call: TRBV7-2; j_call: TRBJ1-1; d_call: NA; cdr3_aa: CASSDWAEAFF; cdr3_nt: TGTGCCAGCAGCGACTGGGCTGAAGCTTTCTTT
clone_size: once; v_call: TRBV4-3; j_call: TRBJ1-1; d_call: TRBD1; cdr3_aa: CASSQGQGAPAFF; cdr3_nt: TGCGCCAGCAGCCAAGGACAGGGGGCCCCAGCTTTCTTT
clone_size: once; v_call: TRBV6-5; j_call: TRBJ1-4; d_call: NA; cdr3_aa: CARGGPPGRNEKLFF; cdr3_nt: TGTGCCAGAGGGGGGCCCCCGGGGAGGAATGAAAAACTGTTTTTT
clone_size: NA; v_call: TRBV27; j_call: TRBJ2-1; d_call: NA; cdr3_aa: CASRDWVSYNEQFF; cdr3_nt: TGTGCCAGCCGCGACTGGGTCTCCTACAATGAGCAGTTCTTC
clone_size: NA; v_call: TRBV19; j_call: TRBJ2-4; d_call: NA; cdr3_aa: CASNRRGQGILAKNIQYF; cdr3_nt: TGTGCCAGTAACCGCAGGGGACAAGGGATACTAGCCAAAAACATTCAGTACTTC
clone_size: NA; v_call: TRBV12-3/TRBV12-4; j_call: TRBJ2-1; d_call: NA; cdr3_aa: CASTANLYNEQFF; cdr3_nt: TGTGCCAGCACAGCAAACCTTTACAATGAGCAGTTCTTC
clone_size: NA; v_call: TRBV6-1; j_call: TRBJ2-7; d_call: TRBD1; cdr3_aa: CASSGRLGTPGQGAYEQYF; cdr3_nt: TGTGCCAGCAGTGGACGTCTGGGGACCCCGGGACAGGGGGCCTACGAGCAGTACTTC
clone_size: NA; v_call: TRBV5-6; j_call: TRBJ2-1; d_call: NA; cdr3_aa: CASSTWGILWDNEQFF; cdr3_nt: TGTGCCAGCAGCACGTGGGGGATACTTTGGGACAATGAGCAGTTCTTC
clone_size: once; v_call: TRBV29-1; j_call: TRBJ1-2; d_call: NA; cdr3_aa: CSVDLGAGYGYTF; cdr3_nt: TGCAGCGTTGATTTAGGGGCGGGCTATGGCTACACCTTC
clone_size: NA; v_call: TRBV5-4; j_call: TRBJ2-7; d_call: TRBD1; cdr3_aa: CASSLGDSLYEQYF; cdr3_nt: TGTGCCAGCAGCTTGGGGGACAGTCTCTACGAGCAGTACTTC
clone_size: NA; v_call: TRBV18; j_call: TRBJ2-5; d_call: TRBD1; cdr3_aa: CASSRPQGVRETQYF; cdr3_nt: TGTGCCAGCTCACGACCACAGGGGGTACGAGAGACCCAGTACTTC
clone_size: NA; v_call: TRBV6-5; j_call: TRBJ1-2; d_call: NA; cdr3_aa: CASRAISSYTF; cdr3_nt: TGTGCCAGCAGAGCTATCTCTAGCTACACCTTC
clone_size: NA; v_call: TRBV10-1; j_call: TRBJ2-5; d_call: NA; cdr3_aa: CASSESGAAGETQYF; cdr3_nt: TGCGCCAGCAGTGAGTCGGGAGCAGCCGGGGAGACCCAGTACTTC
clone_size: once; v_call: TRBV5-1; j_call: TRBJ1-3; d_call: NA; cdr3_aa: CATSQGDSGNTIYF; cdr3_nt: TGCGCCACCAGCCAGGGTGACTCTGGAAACACCATATATTTT
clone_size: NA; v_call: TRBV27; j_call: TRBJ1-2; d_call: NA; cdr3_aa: CASPGGGALYGYTF; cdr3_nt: TGTGCCAGCCCTGGCGGAGGGGCCCTTTATGGCTACACCTTC
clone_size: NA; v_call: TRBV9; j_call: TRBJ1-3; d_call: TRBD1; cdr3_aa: CASSVGQGSGNTIYF; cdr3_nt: TGTGCCAGCAGCGTGGGACAGGGCTCTGGAAACACCATATATTTT
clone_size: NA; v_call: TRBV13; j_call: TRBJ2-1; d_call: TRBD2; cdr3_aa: CASSSGGARYNEQFF; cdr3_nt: TGTGCCAGCAGCTCCGGGGGGGCAAGGTACAATGAGCAGTTCTTC
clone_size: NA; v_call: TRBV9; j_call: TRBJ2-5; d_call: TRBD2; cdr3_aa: CASSAHGTSLQETQYF; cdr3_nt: TGTGCCAGCAGCGCCCACGGGACTAGCCTCCAAGAGACCCAGTACTTC
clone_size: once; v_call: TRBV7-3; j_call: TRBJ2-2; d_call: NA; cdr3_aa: CASSPDRASNTGELFF; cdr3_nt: TGTGCCAGCAGCCCGGACAGAGCTTCGAACACCGGGGAGCTGTTTTTT
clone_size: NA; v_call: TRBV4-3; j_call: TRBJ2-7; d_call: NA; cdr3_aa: CASSQDRSSDRFPERYF; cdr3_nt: TGCGCCAGCAGCCAAGACCGAAGCTCGGACAGATTCCCCGAGCGGTACTTC
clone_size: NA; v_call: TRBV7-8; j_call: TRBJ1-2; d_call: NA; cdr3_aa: CASSFGGNYGYTF; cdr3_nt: TGTGCCAGCAGCTTCGGCGGGAACTATGGCTACACCTTC
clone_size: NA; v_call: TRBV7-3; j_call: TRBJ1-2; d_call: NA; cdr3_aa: CASSLRDLSGYTF; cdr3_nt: TGTGCCAGCAGCTTAAGGGACCTCTCGGGCTACACCTTC
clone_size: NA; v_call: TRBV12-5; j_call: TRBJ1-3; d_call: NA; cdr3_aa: CASGPSVGVRDSGNTIYF; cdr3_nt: TGTGCTAGTGGGCCATCAGTAGGGGTGAGGGACTCTGGAAACACCATATATTTT
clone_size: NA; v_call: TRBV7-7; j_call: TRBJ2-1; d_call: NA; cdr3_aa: CASSLRGWEDEQFF; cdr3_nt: TGTGCTAGCAGCTTACGTGGGTGGGAAGATGAGCAGTTCTTC
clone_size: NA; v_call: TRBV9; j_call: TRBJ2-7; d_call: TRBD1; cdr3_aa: CASSVGTGTEQYF; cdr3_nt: TGTGCCAGCAGCGTAGGGACAGGGACCGAGCAGTACTTC
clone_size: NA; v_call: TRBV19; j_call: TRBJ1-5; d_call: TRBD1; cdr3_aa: CASSKTGPGQGPMWPQHF; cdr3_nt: TGTGCCAGTAGTAAAACCGGGCCGGGACAGGGGCCGATGTGGCCCCAGCATTTT
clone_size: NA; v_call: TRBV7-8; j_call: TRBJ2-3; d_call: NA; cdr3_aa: CASSLSRGGADTQYF; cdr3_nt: TGTGCCAGCAGCTTATCGCGGGGCGGGGCAGATACGCAGTATTTT
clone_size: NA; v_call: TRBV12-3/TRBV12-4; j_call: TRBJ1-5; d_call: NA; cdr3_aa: CASRHDRQPQHF; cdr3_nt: TGTGCCAGCAGACACGACCGTCAGCCCCAGCATTTT
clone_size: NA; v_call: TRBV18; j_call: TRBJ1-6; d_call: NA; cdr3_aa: CASSLEPQSSYNSPLHF; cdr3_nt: TGTGCCAGCTCACTGGAACCACAGAGCTCCTATAATTCACCCCTCCACTTT
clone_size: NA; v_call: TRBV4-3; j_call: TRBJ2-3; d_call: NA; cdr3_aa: CASSQVSGSGTDTQYF; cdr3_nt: TGCGCCAGCAGCCAAGTGTCGGGGTCTGGCACAGATACGCAGTATTTT
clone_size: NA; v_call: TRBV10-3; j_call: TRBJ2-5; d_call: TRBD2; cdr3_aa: CAISVGAGGYQETQYF; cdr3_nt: TGTGCCATCAGTGTCGGGGCGGGGGGATACCAAGAGACCCAGTACTTC
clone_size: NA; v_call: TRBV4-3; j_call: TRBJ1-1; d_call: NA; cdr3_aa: CASSQDRRPGTEAFF; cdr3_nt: TGCGCCAGCAGCCAAGATCGTCGCCCGGGGACTGAAGCTTTCTTT
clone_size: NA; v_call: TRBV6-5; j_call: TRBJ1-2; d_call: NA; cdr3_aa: CASSYGGSGYYGYTF; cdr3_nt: TGTGCCAGCAGTTACGGGGGGAGCGGATACTATGGCTACACCTTC
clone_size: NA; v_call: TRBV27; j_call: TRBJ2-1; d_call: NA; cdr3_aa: CASSLMPSDNEQFF; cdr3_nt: TGTGCCAGCAGTTTAATGCCTAGCGACAATGAGCAGTTCTTC
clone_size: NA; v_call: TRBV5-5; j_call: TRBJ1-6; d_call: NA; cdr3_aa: CASSRLAGSSYNSPLHF; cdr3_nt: TGTGCCAGCAGCCGCTTGGCGGGGAGCTCCTATAATTCACCCCTCCACTTT
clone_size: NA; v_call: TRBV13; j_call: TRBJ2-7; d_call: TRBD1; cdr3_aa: CASSLSQGAYEQYF; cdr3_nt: TGTGCCAGCAGCTTATCACAGGGGGCCTACGAGCAGTACTTC
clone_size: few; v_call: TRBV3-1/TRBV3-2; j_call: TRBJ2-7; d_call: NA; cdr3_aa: CASSWRAPRPYEQYF; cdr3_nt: TGTGCCAGCAGCTGGCGGGCACCGCGCCCCTACGAGCAGTACTTC
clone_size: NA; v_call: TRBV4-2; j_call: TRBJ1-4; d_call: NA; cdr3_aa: CASSQEGGLDEKLFF; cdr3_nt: TGTGCCAGCAGCCAAGAAGGGGGTTTGGATGAAAAACTGTTTTTT
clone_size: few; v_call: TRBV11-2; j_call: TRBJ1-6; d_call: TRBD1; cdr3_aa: CASSLDPGGYSPLHF; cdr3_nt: TGTGCCAGCAGCTTAGACCCAGGGGGGTATTCACCCCTCCACTTT
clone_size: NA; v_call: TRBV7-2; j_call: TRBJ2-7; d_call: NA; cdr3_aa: CASSWDGSYEQYF; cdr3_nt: TGTGCCAGCAGCTGGGACGGTTCCTACGAGCAGTACTTC
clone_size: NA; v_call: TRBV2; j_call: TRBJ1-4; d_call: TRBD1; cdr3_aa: CASNGAGGYATNEKLFF; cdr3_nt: TGTGCCAGCAACGGAGCAGGGGGCTATGCAACTAATGAAAAACTGTTTTTT
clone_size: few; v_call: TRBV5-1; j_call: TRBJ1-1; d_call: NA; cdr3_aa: CASSLDLPGTEAFF; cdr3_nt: TGCGCCAGCAGCTTGGACCTTCCTGGCACTGAAGCTTTCTTT
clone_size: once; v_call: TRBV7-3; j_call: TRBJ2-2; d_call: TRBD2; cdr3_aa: CASSPGGNTGELFF; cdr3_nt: TGTGCCAGCAGCCCGGGAGGGAACACCGGGGAGCTGTTTTTT
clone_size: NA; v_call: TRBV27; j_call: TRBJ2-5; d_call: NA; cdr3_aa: CASSLSPGPWGETQYF; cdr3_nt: TGTGCCAGCAGTTTATCACCCGGGCCCTGGGGAGAGACCCAGTACTTC
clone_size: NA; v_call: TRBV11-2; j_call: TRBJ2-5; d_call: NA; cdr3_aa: CASSLEEGGKTQYF; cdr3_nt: TGTGCCAGCAGCTTAGAGGAGGGGGGAAAGACCCAGTACTTC
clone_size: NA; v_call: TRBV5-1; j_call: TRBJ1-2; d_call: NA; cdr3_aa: CASRSFFGGDGYTF; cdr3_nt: TGCGCCAGCAGATCATTCTTTGGCGGGGATGGCTACACCTTC
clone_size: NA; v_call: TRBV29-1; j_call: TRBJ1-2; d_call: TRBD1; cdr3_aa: CSVSGGANYGYTF; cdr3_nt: TGCAGCGTCTCAGGGGGAGCTAACTATGGCTACACCTTC
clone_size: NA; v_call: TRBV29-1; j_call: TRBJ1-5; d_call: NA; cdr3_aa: CSVDRRPSLNQPQHF; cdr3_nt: TGCAGCGTTGATCGTCGGCCCTCCCTCAATCAGCCCCAGCATTTT
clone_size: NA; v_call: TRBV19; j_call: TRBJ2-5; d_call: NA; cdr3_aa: CASRGRGKETQYF; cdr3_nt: TGTGCCAGTAGAGGACGGGGAAAAGAGACCCAGTACTTC
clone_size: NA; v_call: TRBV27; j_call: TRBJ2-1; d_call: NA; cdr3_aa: CASSSMGGNEQFF; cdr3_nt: TGTGCCAGCAGTTCTATGGGGGGTAATGAGCAGTTCTTC
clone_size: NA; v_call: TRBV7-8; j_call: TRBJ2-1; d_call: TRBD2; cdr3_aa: CASSLASGGAPNEQFF; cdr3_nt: TGTGCCAGCAGCTTAGCTTCCGGGGGGGCCCCCAATGAGCAGTTCTTC
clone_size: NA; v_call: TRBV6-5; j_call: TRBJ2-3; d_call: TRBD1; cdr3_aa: CASSDRQGPDTQYF; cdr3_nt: TGTGCCAGCAGCGACCGACAGGGGCCAGATACGCAGTATTTT
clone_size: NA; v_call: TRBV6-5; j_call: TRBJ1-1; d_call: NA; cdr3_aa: CASSYSGGATEAFF; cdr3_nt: TGTGCCAGCAGTTACTCGGGGGGCGCAACTGAAGCTTTCTTT